This T cell receptor (beta chain) was captured by sequencing in a study of blood T cells in healthy people across ages. The study, taken as a whole, reports: PBMC samples, being unsorted, prevented any conclusive comparison of naive and antigen-experienced cells. With age, beta diversity per million T cells declined roughly linearly, significantly by over 35.

For this clonotype: Its antigen is undetermined.

With 5 bases clipped from V and 7 bases from J, the junction kept 10 bases outside the gene matches. Germline V gives CDR1 SGHTA, CDR2 FQGNSA. There are 15 residues in the CDR3. Individuals who donated were healthy Caucasians from Russia aged about 6 to 95. Through a sample-barcoded 5' primer and a J-beta primer mix, a second PCR was run for roughly 6 to 11 cycles. Each sample provided no less than 2.5 million CDR3-containing paired-end reads. MiXCR, run by TCRdb on the 5' RACE reads, gives a single entry per CDR3 protein. The table has 700,000 or so distinct CDR3 sequences, approximately 22% seen once.

Source material: blood. The chain is built from TRBV7-2 and TRBJ2-1; TRBD1 matches at 8 bases. This sequence originates from a man aged 65 to 79 in good health. In nucleotides, the CDR3 is TGTGCCAGCAGCATACAAGGGACAGGTGGAAATGAGCAGTTCTTC. Encoded protein: CASSIQGTGGNEQFF.